This T cell receptor (beta chain) was found in a study of T-cell reconstitution after alpha-beta-depleted transplantation in children. Preparation of the TCRbeta library used unique molecular identifiers. TCRdb reprocessed the PCR reads via MiXCR and lists one record per CDR3 protein. The table shows 210,000 or so distinct CDR3 sequences, with roughly 11% occurring only once. Ten or more counts support this clonotype. Sample: PBMCs, taken before TCRalphabeta/CD19-depleted stem cell transplant. The origin of this receptor is a child in the first two years of life with acute myeloid leukemia, due to receive a stem cell transplant.

DNA for the CDR3: TGTGCCAGCAGCTTAAGGGTGGGTCAGTACGATGGCTACACCTTC. The encoded protein is CASSLRVGQYDGYTF. The chain has TRBV7-2 and TRBJ1-2; no definite D call. Germline lookup yields CDR1 SGHTA and CDR2 FQGNSA. The CDR3 extends over 15 amino acids. Trimming removed 2 bases from V and 6 bases from J, with 16 bases in between. The whole variable domain, filled in from reference TRBV7-2 and TRBJ1-2, reads GAGVSQSPSNKVTEKGKDVELRCDPISGHTALYWYRQSLGQGLEFLIYFQGNSAPDKSGLPSDRFSAERTGGSVSTLTIQRTQQEDSAVYLCASSLRVGQYDGYTFGSGTRLTVV.